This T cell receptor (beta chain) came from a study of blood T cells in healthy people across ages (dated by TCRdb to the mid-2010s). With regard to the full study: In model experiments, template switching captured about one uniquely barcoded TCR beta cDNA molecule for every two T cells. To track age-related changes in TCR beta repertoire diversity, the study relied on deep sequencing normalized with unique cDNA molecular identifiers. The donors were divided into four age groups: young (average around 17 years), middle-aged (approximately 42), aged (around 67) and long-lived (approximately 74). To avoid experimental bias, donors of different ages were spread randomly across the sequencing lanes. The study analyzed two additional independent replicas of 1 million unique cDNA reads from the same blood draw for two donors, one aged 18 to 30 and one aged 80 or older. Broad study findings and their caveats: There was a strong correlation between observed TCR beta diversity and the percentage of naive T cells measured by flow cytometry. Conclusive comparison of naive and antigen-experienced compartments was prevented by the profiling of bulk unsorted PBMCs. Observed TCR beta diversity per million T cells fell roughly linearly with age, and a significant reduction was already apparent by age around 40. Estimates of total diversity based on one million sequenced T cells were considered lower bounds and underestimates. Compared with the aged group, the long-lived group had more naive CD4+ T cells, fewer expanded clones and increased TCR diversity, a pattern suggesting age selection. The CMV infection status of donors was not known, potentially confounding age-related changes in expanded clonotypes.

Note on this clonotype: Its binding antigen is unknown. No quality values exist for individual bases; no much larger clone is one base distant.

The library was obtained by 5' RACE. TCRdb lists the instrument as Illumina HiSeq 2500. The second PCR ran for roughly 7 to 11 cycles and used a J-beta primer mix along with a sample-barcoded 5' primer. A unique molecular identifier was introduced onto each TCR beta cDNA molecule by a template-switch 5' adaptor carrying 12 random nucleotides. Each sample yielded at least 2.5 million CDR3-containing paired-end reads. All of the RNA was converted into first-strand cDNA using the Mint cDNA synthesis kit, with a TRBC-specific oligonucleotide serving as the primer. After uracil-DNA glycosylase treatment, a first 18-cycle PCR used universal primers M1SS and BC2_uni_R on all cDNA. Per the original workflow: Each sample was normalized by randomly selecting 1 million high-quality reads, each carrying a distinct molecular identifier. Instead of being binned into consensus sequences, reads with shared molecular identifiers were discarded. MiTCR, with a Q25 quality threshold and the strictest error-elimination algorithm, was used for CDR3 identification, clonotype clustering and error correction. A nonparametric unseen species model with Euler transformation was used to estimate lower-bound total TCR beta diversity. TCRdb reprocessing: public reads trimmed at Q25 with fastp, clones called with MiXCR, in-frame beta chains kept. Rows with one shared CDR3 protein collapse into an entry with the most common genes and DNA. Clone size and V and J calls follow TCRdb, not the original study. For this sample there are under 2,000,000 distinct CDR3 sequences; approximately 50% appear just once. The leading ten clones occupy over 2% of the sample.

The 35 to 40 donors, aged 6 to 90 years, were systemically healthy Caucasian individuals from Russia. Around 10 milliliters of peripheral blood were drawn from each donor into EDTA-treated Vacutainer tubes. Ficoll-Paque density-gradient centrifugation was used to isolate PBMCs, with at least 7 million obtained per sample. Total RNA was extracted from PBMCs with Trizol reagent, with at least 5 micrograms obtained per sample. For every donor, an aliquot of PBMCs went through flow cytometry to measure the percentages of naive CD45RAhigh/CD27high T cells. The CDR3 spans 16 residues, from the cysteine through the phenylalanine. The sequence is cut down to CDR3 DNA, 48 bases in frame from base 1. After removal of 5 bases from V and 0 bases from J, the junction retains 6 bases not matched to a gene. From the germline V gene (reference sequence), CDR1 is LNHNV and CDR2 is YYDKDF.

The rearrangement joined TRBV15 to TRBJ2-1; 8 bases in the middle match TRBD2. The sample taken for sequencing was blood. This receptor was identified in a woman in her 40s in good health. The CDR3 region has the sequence CATSPLAGSSYNEQFF. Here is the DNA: TGTGCCACCAGCCCGTTAGCGGGGAGCTCCTACAATGAGCAGTTCTTC.